The 10 T cell receptor beta chains below come from one sample, sequenced in a study of T cells in Graves' hyperthyroidism and ophthalmopathy. Amplification of TCR beta CDR3 regions was performed using RNA transcripts as template. First-round RT-PCR with HTBI primers amplified the TCR CDR3 region. Each CDR3 protein is one row after TCRdb ran MiXCR on the multiplex PCR reads. Among a few hundred thousand distinct CDR3 sequences listed, less than 20% were seen once. What was sequenced was blood. The receptors here all came from a woman between 25 and 40 years old with Graves' hyperthyroidism.

CDR3 bases: TGTGCCAGTAGTATAGGGTCGGAGAGGGAGACCCAGTACTTC. This codes for CASSIGSERETQYF. The gene calls are TRBV19 and TRBJ2-5; no clear D. The length of the CDR3 is 14 residues. Germline-derived CDR1 and CDR2 are LNHDA and SQIVND (reference sequence). Trimming stripped 1 base from V and 5 bases from J, with 11 bases between. Variable domain in full (rest from reference TRBV19 and TRBJ2-5): DGGITQSPKYLFRKEGQNVTLSCEQNLNHDAMYWYRQDPGQGLRLIYYSQIVNDFQKGDIAEGYSVSREKKESFPLTVTSAQKNPTAFYLCASSIGSERETQYFGPGTRLLVL.

J is TRBJ2-7 and V is TRBV2; D is unresolved. The germline V gene encodes CDR1 SNHLY and CDR2 FYNNEI. Trimming removed 6 bases at V and 3 bases at J, with 9 bases between. The CDR3 spans 12 residues. The CDR3 loop is CASRDTDYEQYF. DNA of the CDR3: TGTGCCAGCAGGGATACAGACTACGAGCAGTACTTC.

This sequence joins TRBV7-2 and TRBJ2-2; TRBD2 matches 16 bases. The V gene's germline CDR1 is SGHTA and CDR2 FQGNSA. V shed 2 bases, J shed 5 bases, and the junction held 11 bases outside the gene matches. This CDR3 region has 20 residues. CDR3 nucleotides: TGTGCCAGCAGCTTAATGGGCCTCCTGGGACTAGCGGGAGGGACCGGGGAGCTGTTTTTT. It yields the protein CASSLMGLLGLAGGTGELFF.

Notes on this clonotype: This may come from a read error, since a much larger clone is one base off. J is TRBJ2-3 and V is TRBV6-2 or TRBV6-3, with D hard to call. Germline V gives CDR1 MNHEY, CDR2 SVGEGT. The CDR3 spans 13 residues. CDR3 in DNA: TGTGCCAGCAGTCACTCGATCACAGATACGCAGTATTTT. Its protein product is CASSHSITDTQYF.

This clonotype was seen ten or more times. The chain couples TRBV6-6 to TRBJ2-1; 9 bases are shared with TRBD2. The CDR3 loop spans 19 amino acids. Trimming cost V 2 bases and J 0 bases; bases outside gene matches: 11. CDR1 is MNHNY and CDR2 is SVGAGI in the germline V gene (reference sequence). The chain's CDR3 is CASSYTKRLAESSYNEQFF. The CDR3, as DNA: TGTGCCAGCAGTTACACTAAACGACTAGCGGAAAGCTCCTACAATGAGCAGTTCTTC.

This clonotype has ten or more counts. The V call is TRBV7-2, the J call TRBJ2-7; 13 bases match TRBD2. V dropped 3 bases and J dropped 4; count of bases not matched to a gene: 3. The CDR3 is made up of 15 amino acids. The germline V gene encodes CDR1 SGHTA and CDR2 FQGNSA. CDR3 bases: TGTGCCAGCAGCTTTGGACTAGCGGGAGTGTACGAGCAGTACTTC. It is translated as CASSFGLAGVYEQYF. The complete variable domain, with remaining parts taken from reference TRBV7-2 and TRBJ2-7, reads GAGVSQSPSNKVTEKGKDVELRCDPISGHTALYWYRQSLGQGLEFLIYFQGNSAPDKSGLPSDRFSAERTGGSVSTLTIQRTQQEDSAVYLCASSFGLAGVYEQYFGPGTRLTVT.

The chain has TRBV6-1 and TRBJ1-1; D remains unclear. The ends were cut back, 8 bases at V and 1 base at J, with 11 bases in the middle. The V gene's germline CDR1 is MNHNS and CDR2 SASEGT. The CDR3 spans 13 residues. The CDR3 coding sequence is TGTGCCAGCGCCACCGGACCGAACACTGAAGCTTTCTTT. Its translation: CASATGPNTEAFF.

With regard to this clonotype: A much larger clonotype is one base distant, so this may be a read error. Likely a read error: the CDR3 ends without its conserved phenylalanine or tryptophan. The V gene is TRBV7-9, the J gene TRBJ2-3, with 7 bases matching TRBD2. The length of the CDR3 is 14 residues. With V trimmed by 2 bases and J by 5 bases, 4 bases remained unmatched. Per the germline V gene, CDR1 is SEHNR and CDR2 is FQNEAQ (reference sequence). The CDR3 DNA reads TGTGCCAGCAGCTTAACGGGAGGTTTAGATACGCAGTATTCT. It encodes CASSLTGGLDTQYS.

This chain connects TRBV11-2 to TRBJ1-6, with D unclear. Germline CDR1 reads SGHAT; CDR2 reads FQNNGV. The length of the CDR3 is 14 residues. With 5 bases removed from V and 7 bases from J, the gap between germline ends came to 12 bases. The CDR3 sequence: CASSHIGWNSPLHF. The CDR3 nucleotides are TGTGCCAGCAGCCACATTGGCTGGAATTCACCCCTCCACTTT.

This chain links TRBV19 with TRBJ1-5; tentative D call: TRBD1 (5 bases). CDR1 is LNHDA, CDR2 SQIVND, per germline (reference sequence). V was trimmed by 6 bases and J by 0 bases, leaving 6 bases between them. The CDR3 covers 13 residues. The CDR3 DNA reads as TGTGCCAGTAGGACAGTTAGCAATCAGCCCCAGCATTTT. This translates into CASRTVSNQPQHF. Complete variable domain (other parts from reference TRBV19 and TRBJ1-5): DGGITQSPKYLFRKEGQNVTLSCEQNLNHDAMYWYRQDPGQGLRLIYYSQIVNDFQKGDIAEGYSVSREKKESFPLTVTSAQKNPTAFYLCASRTVSNQPQHFGDGTRLSIL.